This T cell receptor (beta chain) derives from a study of blood T cell repertoires in COVID-19. The overall study: The United States, Italy and Spain supplied acute and convalescent COVID-19 samples. PBMCs, B-cell-depleted T cells, or T cells provided the cDNA or gDNA that made up the material.

CDR3 size: 14 residues. CDR1 and CDR2 from the germline V gene are SGDLS and YYNGEE. Trimming stripped 2 bases from V and 2 bases from J, with 9 bases between. Per the study methods: Amplification with reference gene primers provided the estimates of nucleated cell counts. Repertoires were generated with immunoSEQ multiplex PCR, while TCRdb's copy carries only in-frame clones and drops some. For V, J and clone size, that table is used; D and trimming come from the DNA. The profile shows roughly 390,000 clones, over 75% of them singletons. Seattle patient enrollment occurred during active infection, with longitudinal follow-up thereafter.

This receptor was taken from a woman in her thirties with COVID-19, enrolled during active disease. Sequenced sample: peripheral blood. This sequence joins TRBV9 and TRBJ2-3; unclear D gene. CDR3: CASSVSYPTDTQYF. CDR3 coding DNA: TGTGCCAGCAGCGTGAGCTATCCCACAGATACGCAGTATTTT.